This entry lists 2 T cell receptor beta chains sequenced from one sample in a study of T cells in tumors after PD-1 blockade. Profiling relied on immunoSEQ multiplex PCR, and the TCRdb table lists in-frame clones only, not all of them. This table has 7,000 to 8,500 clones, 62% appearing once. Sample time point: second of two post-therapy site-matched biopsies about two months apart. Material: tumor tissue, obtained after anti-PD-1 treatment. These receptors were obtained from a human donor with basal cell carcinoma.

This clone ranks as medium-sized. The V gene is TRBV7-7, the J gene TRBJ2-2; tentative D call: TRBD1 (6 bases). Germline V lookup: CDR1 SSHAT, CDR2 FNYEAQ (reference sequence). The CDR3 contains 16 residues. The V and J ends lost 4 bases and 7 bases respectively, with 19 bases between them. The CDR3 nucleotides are TGTGCCAGCAGCTCCCTAGGCCAGGGGAAGGACGGGGAGCTGTTTTTT. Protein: CASSSLGQGKDGELFF. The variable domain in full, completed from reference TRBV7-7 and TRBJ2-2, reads GAGVSQSPRYKVTKRGQDVTLRCDPISSHATLYWYQQALGQGPEFLTYFNYEAQPDKSGLPSDRFSAERPEGSISTLTIQRTEQRDSAMYRCASSSLGQGKDGELFFGEGSRLTVL.

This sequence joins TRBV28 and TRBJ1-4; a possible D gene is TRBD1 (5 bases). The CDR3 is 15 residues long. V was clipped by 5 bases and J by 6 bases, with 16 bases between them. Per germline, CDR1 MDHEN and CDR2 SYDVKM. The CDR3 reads CASSPPPGLDEKLFF. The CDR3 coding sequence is TGTGCCAGCAGTCCACCCCCGGGGCTCGATGAAAAACTGTTTTTT.